This is a list of T cell receptor beta chains from one sample in a study of T cells in Graves' hyperthyroidism and ophthalmopathy. In TCRdb, the multiplex PCR reads were re-called with MiXCR into one record per CDR3 protein. The sample yields over 150,000 distinct CDR3 sequences, about a sixth seen once. Material: blood. The receptor set was obtained from a woman aged 45-60 years with Graves' hyperthyroidism. CDR3s include the opening cysteine and the closing phenylalanine or tryptophan. D genes are given only for firm matches. The size of a clone is reported for some rows only, either as once, few or many, or as a class for expanded clones.

d_gene | j_gene | abundance | v_gene | CDR3aa | CDR3nt
NA | TRBJ1-1 | NA | TRBV6-1 | CASTAGLFFGGAFF | TGTGCCAGCACCGCGGGACTCTTTTTCGGGGGAGCTTTCTTT
TRBD2 | TRBJ2-2 | few | TRBV3-1 | CASSQVSSGSSNTGELFF | TGTGCCAGCAGCCAAGTCTCCAGCGGGAGCTCGAACACCGGGGAGCTGTTTTTT
TRBD2 | TRBJ2-7 | many | TRBV7-9 | CASSLGGSSRYF | TGTGCCAGCAGCTTAGGCGGGAGTTCGCGGTACTTC
TRBD1 | TRBJ1-1 | NA | TRBV7-9 | CASSNTPGGATEAFF | TGTGCCAGCAGCAATACTCCAGGGGGTGCCACTGAAGCTTTCTTT
TRBD1 | TRBJ2-1 | many | TRBV11-2 | CASSSRGQGVNEQFF | TGTGCCAGCAGCTCCCGGGGACAGGGGGTCAATGAGCAGTTCTTC
NA | TRBJ2-5 | many | TRBV27 | CASSFIGEETQYF | TGTGCCAGCAGTTTCATTGGGGAAGAGACCCAGTACTTC
NA | TRBJ1-2 | NA | TRBV4-2 | CASSPTSGRGNYGYTF | TGTGCCAGCAGCCCAACATCCGGCCGGGGAAACTATGGCTACACCTTC
NA | TRBJ2-5 | many | TRBV19 | CASSPSGGREETQYF | TGTGCCAGTAGTCCGTCAGGGGGGAGAGAGGAGACCCAGTACTTC
NA | TRBJ1-1 | NA | TRBV4-2 | CASSQVSRGVNTEAFF | TGTGCCAGCAGCCAAGTATCGAGGGGAGTGAACACTGAAGCTTTCTTT
NA | TRBJ1-5 | NA | TRBV18 | CASSPRTESNQPQHF | TGTGCCAGCTCACCACGGACAGAGAGCAATCAGCCCCAGCATTTT
NA | TRBJ1-1 | many | TRBV6-2/TRBV6-3 | CASSFSRSRVTEAFF | TGTGCCAGCAGTTTCTCTCGCAGCCGTGTCACTGAAGCTTTCTTT
NA | TRBJ1-5 | NA | TRBV30 | CAWSVGGDQPQHF | TGTGCCTGGAGTGTGGGGGGGGATCAGCCCCAGCATTTT
NA | TRBJ1-6 | many | TRBV3-1 | CASSQERNSPLHF | TGTGCCAGCAGCCAAGAACGGAATTCACCCCTCCACTTT
NA | TRBJ1-1 | few | TRBV7-2 | CASSLGALEAFF | TGTGCCAGCAGCTTAGGGGCCCTTGAAGCTTTCTTT
NA | TRBJ2-3 | once | TRBV7-2 | CASSLGRTDTQYF | TGTGCCAGCAGCTTAGGGAGGACGGATACGCAGTATTTT
NA | TRBJ1-2 | many | TRBV5-1 | CASSLVDRRNYGYTF | TGCGCCAGCAGCTTGGTCGACAGGCGAAACTATGGCTACACCTTC
NA | TRBJ2-1 | many | TRBV15 | CATSRDGLEEGEQFF | TGTGCCACCAGCAGAGATGGGCTAGAGGAGGGTGAGCAGTTCTTC
NA | TRBJ2-7 | many | TRBV11-1 | CASSQSVGEQYF | TGTGCCAGCAGCCAAAGTGTTGGCGAGCAGTACTTC
NA | TRBJ1-1 | many | TRBV11-1 | CASSLTENTEAFF | TGTGCCAGCAGCTTAACAGAGAACACTGAAGCTTTCTTT
NA | TRBJ1-1 | NA | TRBV12-3/TRBV12-4 | CASRIEKKGGTEAFF | TGTGCCAGCAGGATTGAGAAAAAAGGGGGCACTGAAGCTTTCTTT
NA | TRBJ1-2 | NA | TRBV20-1 | CSARGTHYGYTF | TGCAGTGCTAGGGGGACTCACTATGGCTACACCTTC
TRBD2 | TRBJ2-7 | few | TRBV29-1 | CSVELSSGRYEQYF | TGCAGCGTTGAACTTTCTAGCGGGAGGTACGAGCAGTACTTC
TRBD1 | TRBJ1-1 | many | TRBV28 | CASSLDRRAFF | TGTGCCAGCAGTTTGGACAGGAGAGCTTTCTTT
TRBD1 | TRBJ2-5 | many | TRBV24-1 | CATSDFGRGETQYF | TGTGCCACCAGTGATTTCGGCAGGGGGGAGACCCAGTACTTC
NA | TRBJ1-1 | NA | TRBV30 | CAWSVGNGAAFF | TGTGCCTGGAGTGTAGGGAATGGAGCGGCTTTCTTT
TRBD1 | TRBJ2-7 | few | TRBV9 | CASSTSATGTYEQYF | TGTGCCAGCAGCACGTCGGCGACAGGGACCTACGAGCAGTACTTC
TRBD2 | TRBJ2-7 | many | TRBV6-1 | CASSVAGVNYEQYF | TGTGCCAGCAGTGTTGCGGGAGTTAACTACGAGCAGTACTTC
NA | TRBJ1-6 | NA | TRBV6-1 | CASTNGAGGGALHF | TGTGCCAGCACCAACGGAGCCGGCGGAGGGGCCCTCCACTTT
NA | TRBJ1-1 | NA | TRBV10-3 | CAIRRQENTEAFF | TGTGCCATCAGACGACAGGAGAACACTGAAGCTTTCTTT
NA | TRBJ2-7 | many | TRBV6-1 | CASSVNYEQYF | TGTGCCAGCAGTGTAAATTACGAGCAGTACTTC
TRBD1 | TRBJ1-4 | many | TRBV27 | CASRDLGQGNEKLFF | TGTGCCAGCAGGGACCTTGGACAGGGTAATGAAAAACTGTTTTTT
NA | TRBJ1-2 | many | TRBV3-1 | CASSPRTENSDGYTF | TGTGCCAGCAGCCCCAGGACAGAAAACAGCGATGGCTACACCTTC
NA | TRBJ1-3 | many | TRBV19 | CASRDYRDGGNTIYF | TGTGCCAGTAGAGACTACCGGGACGGTGGAAACACCATATATTTT
TRBD1 | TRBJ2-1 | many | TRBV3-1 | CASSQRTGEQFF | TGTGCCAGCAGCCAGCGGACAGGGGAGCAGTTCTTC
NA | TRBJ2-7 | many | TRBV20-1 | CSALPTGTYEQYF | TGCAGTGCTCTCCCGACAGGTACCTACGAGCAGTACTTC
NA | TRBJ2-7 | many | TRBV27 | CASSLKGGRASSYEQYF | TGTGCCAGCAGTTTAAAGGGAGGCAGGGCGAGCTCCTACGAGCAGTACTTC
NA | TRBJ2-3 | many | TRBV7-2 | CASSLGTADTQYF | TGTGCCAGCAGCTTAGGTACGGCAGATACGCAGTATTTT
NA | TRBJ2-7 | few | TRBV25-1 | CASSEPRGAVDEQYF | TGTGCCAGCAGTGAACCCAGGGGGGCCGTCGACGAGCAGTACTTC
NA | TRBJ1-3 | many | TRBV28 | CASYTTSGNTIYF | TGTGCCAGCTATACAACCTCTGGAAACACCATATATTTT
TRBD2 | TRBJ2-1 | NA | TRBV6-1 | CASRTGTSGRAVNEQFF | TGTGCCAGCAGGACCGGGACTAGCGGGAGGGCCGTCAATGAGCAGTTCTTC
TRBD2 | TRBJ2-3 | many | TRBV7-3 | CASTELAHSTDTQYF | TGTGCCAGCACGGAACTAGCGCATAGCACAGATACGCAGTATTTT
NA | TRBJ2-7 | NA | TRBV2 | CASSPVGMGYEQYF | TGTGCCAGCTCTCCCGTCGGGATGGGGTACGAGCAGTACTTC